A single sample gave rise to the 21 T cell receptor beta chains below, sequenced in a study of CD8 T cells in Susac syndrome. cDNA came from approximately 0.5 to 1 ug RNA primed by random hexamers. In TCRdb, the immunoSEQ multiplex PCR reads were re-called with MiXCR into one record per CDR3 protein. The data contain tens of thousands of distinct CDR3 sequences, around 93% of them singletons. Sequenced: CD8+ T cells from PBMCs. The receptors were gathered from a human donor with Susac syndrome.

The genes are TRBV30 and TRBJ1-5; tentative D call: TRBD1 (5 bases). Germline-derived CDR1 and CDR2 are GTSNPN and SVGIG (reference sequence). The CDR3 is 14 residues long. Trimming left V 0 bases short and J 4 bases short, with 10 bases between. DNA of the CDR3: TGTGCCTGGAGTGTGAATGGGGGAAATCAGCCCCAGCATTTT. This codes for CAWSVNGGNQPQHF.

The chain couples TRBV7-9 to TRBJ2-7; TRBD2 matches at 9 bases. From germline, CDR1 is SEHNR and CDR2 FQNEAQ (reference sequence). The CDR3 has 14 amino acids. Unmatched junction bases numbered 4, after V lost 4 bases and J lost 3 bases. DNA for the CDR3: TGTGCCAGCAGCTCCGGGACTAGCTTCTACGAGCAGTACTTC. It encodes CASSSGTSFYEQYF.

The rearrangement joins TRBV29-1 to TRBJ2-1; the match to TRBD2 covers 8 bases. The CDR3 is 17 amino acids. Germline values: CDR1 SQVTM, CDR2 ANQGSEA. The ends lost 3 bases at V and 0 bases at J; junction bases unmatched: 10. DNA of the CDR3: TGCAGCGTTGACTCCCTGTTCCTAGCGGGCTCCTACAATGAGCAGTTCTTC. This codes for CSVDSLFLAGSYNEQFF.

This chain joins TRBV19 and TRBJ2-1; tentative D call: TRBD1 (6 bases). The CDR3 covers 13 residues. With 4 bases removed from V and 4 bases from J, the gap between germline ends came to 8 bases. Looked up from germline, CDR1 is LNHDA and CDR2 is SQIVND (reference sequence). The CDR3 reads CASSTGQYNEQFF. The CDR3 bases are TGTGCCAGTAGTACTGGACAGTACAATGAGCAGTTCTTC. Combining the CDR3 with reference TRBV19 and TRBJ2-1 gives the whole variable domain DGGITQSPKYLFRKEGQNVTLSCEQNLNHDAMYWYRQDPGQGLRLIYYSQIVNDFQKGDIAEGYSVSREKKESFPLTVTSAQKNPTAFYLCASSTGQYNEQFFGPGTRLTVL.

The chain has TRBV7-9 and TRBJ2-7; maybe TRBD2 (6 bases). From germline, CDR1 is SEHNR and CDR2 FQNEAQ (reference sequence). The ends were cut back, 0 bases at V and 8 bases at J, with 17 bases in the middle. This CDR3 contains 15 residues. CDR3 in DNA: TGTGCCAGCAGCTTAGCGGGAGGTCCGAGGGAGAAGCAGTACTTC. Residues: CASSLAGGPREKQYF. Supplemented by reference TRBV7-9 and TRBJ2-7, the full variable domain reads DTGVSQNPRHKITKRGQNVTFRCDPISEHNRLYWYRQTLGQGPEFLTYFQNEAQLEKSRLLSDRFSAERPKGSFSTLEIQRTEQGDSAMYLCASSLAGGPREKQYFGPGTRLTVT.

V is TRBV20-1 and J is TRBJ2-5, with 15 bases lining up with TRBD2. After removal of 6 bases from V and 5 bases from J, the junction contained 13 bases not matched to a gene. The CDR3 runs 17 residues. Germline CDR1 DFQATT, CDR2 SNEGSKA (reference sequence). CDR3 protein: CSASMTGLAGGGETQYF. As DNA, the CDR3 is TGCAGTGCCAGTATGACGGGACTAGCGGGAGGCGGGGAGACCCAGTACTTC.

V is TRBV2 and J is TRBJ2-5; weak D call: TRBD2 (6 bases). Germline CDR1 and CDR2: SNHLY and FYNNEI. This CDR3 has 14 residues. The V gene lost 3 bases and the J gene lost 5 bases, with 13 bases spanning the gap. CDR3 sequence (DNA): TGTGCCAGCAGTGACCGGGGGAGAGGGGAGACCCAGTACTTC. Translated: CASSDRGRGETQYF.

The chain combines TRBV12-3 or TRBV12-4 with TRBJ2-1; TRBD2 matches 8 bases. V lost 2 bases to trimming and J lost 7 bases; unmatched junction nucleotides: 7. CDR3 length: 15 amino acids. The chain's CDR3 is CASSLTGGPGNEQFF. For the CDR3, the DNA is TGTGCCAGCAGTTTAACGGGAGGGCCGGGGAATGAGCAGTTCTTC.

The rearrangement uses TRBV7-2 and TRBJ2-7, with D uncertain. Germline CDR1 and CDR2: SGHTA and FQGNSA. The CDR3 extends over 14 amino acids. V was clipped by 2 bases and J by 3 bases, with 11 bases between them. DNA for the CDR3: TGTGCCAGCAGCTTATCCACAGCCTTCTACGAGCAGTACTTC. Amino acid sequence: CASSLSTAFYEQYF.

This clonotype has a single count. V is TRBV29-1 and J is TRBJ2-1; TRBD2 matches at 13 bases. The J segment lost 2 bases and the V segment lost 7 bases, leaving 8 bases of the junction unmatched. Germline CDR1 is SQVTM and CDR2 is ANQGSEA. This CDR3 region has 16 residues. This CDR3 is CSAGGLAGVTYNEQFF. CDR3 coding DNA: TGCAGCGCCGGAGGACTAGCGGGAGTTACCTACAATGAGCAGTTCTTC.

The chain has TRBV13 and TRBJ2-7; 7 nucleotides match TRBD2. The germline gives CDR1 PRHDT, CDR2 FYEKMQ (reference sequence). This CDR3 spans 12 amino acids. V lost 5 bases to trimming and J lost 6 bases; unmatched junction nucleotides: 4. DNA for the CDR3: TGTGCCAGCAGCCGGGGGAGGGGCGAGCAGTACTTC. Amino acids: CASSRGRGEQYF.

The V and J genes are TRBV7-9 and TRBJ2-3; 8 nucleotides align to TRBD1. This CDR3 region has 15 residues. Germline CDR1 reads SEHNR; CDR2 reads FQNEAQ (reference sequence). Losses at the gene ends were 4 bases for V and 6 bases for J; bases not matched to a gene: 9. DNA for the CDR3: TGTGCCAGCAGCTCCGGACAGGGACCCTTGGATACGCAGTATTTT. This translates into CASSSGQGPLDTQYF.

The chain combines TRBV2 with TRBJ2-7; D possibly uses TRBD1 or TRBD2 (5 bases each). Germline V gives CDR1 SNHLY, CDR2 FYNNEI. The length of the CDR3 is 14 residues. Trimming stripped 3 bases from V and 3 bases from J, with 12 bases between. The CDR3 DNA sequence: TGTGCCAGCAGTGAGGCAGGGACCTTCTACGAGCAGTACTTC. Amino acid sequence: CASSEAGTFYEQYF.

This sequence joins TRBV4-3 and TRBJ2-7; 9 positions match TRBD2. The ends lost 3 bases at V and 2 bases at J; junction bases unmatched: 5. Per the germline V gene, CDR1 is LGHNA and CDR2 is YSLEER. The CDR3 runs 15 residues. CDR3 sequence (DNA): TGCGCCAGCAGCCAGGGGGCGGGAGGGCCCTACGAGCAGTACTTC. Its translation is CASSQGAGGPYEQYF.

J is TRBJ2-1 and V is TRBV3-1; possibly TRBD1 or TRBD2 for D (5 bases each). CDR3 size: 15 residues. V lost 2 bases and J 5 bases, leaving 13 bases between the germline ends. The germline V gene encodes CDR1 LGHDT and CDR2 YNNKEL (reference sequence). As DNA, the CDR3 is TGTGCCAGCAGCCAAAGCCCCGGGACCCACAATGAGCAGTTCTTC. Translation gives CASSQSPGTHNEQFF.

CDR3 residues: CASYTVTMADNTGELFF. The CDR3 region has the DNA TGTGCCAGCTATACAGTTACGATGGCTGATAACACCGGGGAGCTGTTTTTT. This chain links TRBV6-1 with TRBJ2-2; D uncertain. This CDR3 is 17 amino acids long. CDR1 and CDR2 (germline): MNHNS, SASEGT. V was clipped by 8 bases and J by 2 bases, with 21 bases between them.

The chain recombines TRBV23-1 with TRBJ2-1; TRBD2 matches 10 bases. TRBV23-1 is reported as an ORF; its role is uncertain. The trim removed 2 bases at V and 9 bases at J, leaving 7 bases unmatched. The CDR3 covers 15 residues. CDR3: CASSQKAGGQGEQFF. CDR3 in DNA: TGCGCCAGCAGTCAAAAAGCGGGAGGGCAGGGTGAGCAGTTCTTC.

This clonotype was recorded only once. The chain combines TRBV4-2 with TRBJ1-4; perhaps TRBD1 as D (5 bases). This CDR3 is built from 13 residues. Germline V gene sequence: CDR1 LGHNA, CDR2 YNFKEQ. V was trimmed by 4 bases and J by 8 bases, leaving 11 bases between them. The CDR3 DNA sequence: TGTGCCAGCAGCCGCGGGACGACGGAAAAACTGTTTTTT. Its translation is CASSRGTTEKLFF.

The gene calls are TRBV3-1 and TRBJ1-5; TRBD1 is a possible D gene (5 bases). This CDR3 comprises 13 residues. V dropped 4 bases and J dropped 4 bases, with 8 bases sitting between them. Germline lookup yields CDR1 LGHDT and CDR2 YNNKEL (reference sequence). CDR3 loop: CASSPPGNQPQHF. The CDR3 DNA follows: TGTGCCAGCAGCCCGCCAGGGAATCAGCCCCAGCATTTT.

The CDR3 DNA reads TGTGCCAGCAGCGTAGAAGATACAGATACGCAGTATTTT. Amino acid sequence: CASSVEDTDTQYF. This sequence joins TRBV9 and TRBJ2-3; D not certain. In germline, CDR1 is SGDLS, CDR2 YYNGEE. The CDR3 contains 13 residues. V was trimmed by 0 bases and J by 3 bases, leaving 5 bases between them.

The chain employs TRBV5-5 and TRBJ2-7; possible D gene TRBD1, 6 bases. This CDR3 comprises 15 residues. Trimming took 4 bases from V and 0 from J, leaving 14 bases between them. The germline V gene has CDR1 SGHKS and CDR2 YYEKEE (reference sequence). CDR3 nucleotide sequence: TGTGCCAGCAGCCCCGTGGACAGCGTCTCCTACGAGCAGTACTTC. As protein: CASSPVDSVSYEQYF.